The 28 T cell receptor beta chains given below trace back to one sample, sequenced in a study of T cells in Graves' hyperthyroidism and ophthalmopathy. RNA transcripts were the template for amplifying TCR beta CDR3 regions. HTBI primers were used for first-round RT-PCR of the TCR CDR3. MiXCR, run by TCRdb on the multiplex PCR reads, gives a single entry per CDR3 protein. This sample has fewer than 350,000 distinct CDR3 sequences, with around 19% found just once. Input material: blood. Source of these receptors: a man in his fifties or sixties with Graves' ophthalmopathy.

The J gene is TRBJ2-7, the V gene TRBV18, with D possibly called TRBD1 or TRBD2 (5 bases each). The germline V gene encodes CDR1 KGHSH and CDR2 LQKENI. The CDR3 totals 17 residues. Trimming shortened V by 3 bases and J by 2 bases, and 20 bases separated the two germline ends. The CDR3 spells CASSPLSRTEGTYEQYF. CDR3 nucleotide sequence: TGTGCCAGCTCACCTTTATCCCGAACAGAGGGGACCTACGAGCAGTACTTC.

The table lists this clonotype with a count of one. CDR3 DNA sequence: TGTGCCAGCAGTTACTCTGGAGCGGGAGGGCTAGGTGAGCAGTTCTTC. It encodes CASSYSGAGGLGEQFF. This chain uses TRBV6-2 or TRBV6-3 with TRBJ2-1; TRBD2 matches 10 bases. Germline V lookup: CDR1 MNHEY, CDR2 SVGEGT. V trimming: 0 bases; J trimming: 9 bases; junction bases outside the gene matches: 8. CDR3 size: 16 residues.

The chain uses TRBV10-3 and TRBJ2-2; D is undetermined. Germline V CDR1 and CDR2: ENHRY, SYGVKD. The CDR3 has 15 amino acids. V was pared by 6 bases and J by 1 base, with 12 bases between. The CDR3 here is CAIREIGLNTGELFF. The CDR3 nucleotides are TGTGCCATCAGAGAGATAGGGCTGAACACCGGGGAGCTGTTTTTT.

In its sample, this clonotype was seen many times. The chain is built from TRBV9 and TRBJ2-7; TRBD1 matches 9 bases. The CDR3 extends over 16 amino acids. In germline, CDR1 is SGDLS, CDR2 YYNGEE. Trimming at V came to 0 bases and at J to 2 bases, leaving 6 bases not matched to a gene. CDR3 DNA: TGTGCCAGCAGCGTAGGGCCGGGACAGGGCCCCTACGAGCAGTACTTC. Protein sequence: CASSVGPGQGPYEQYF. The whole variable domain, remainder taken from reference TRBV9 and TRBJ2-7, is DSGVTQTPKHLITATGQRVTLRCSPRSGDLSVYWYQQSLDQGLQFLIQYYNGEERAKGNILERFSAQQFPDLHSELNLSSLELGDSALYFCASSVGPGQGPYEQYFGPGTRLTVT.

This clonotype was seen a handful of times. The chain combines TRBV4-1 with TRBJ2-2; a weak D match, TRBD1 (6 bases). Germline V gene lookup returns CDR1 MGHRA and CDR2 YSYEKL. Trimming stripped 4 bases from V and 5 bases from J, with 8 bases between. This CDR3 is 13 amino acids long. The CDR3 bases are TGCGCCAGCAGCCGCAGGGGAACCGGGGAGCTGTTTTTT. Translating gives CASSRRGTGELFF.

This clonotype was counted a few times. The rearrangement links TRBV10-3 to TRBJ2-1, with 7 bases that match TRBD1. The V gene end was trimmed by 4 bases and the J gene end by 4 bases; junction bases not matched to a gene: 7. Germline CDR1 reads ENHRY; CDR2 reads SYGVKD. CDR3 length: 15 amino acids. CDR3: CAISVATGSYNEQFF. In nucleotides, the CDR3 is TGTGCCATCAGTGTCGCGACAGGGTCTTACAATGAGCAGTTCTTC.

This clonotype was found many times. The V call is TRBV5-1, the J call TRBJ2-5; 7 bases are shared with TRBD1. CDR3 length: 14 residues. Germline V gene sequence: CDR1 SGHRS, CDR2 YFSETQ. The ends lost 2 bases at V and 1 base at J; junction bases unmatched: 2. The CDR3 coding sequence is TGCGCCAGCAGCTTACCAGGGGGCCAAGAGACCCAGTACTTC. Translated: CASSLPGGQETQYF.

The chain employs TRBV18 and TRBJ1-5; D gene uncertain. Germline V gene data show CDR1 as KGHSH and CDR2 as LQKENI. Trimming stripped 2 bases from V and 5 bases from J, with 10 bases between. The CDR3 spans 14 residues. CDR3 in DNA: TGTGCCAGCTCACCATTAAAAGGGTATCAGCCCCAGCATTTT. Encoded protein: CASSPLKGYQPQHF. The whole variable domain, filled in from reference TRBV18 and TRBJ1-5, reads NAGVMQNPRHLVRRRGQEARLRCSPMKGHSHVYWYRQLPEEGLKFMVYLQKENIIDESGMPKERFSAEFPKEGPSILRIQQVVRGDSAAYFCASSPLKGYQPQHFGDGTRLSIL.

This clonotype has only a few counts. This chain's CDR3 is CSALGGVHGYTF. Written as DNA, the CDR3 is TGCAGTGCCCTCGGGGGGGTTCATGGCTACACCTTC. The V gene is TRBV20-1, the J gene TRBJ1-2; maybe TRBD1 (5 bases). Trimming pared 6 bases from V and 6 bases from J, leaving 14 bases between. CDR1 and CDR2 from the germline V gene are DFQATT and SNEGSKA (reference sequence). The CDR3 runs 12 residues.

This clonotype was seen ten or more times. Here the CDR3 DNA reads TGTGCCAGCAGTTCGGTGAATCAGCCCCAGCATTTT. Protein: CASSSVNQPQHF. The rearrangement links TRBV28 to TRBJ1-5; unclear D gene. The CDR3 is made up of 12 amino acids. The ends were cut back, 4 bases at V and 4 bases at J, with 5 bases in the middle. Per the germline V gene, CDR1 is MDHEN and CDR2 is SYDVKM.

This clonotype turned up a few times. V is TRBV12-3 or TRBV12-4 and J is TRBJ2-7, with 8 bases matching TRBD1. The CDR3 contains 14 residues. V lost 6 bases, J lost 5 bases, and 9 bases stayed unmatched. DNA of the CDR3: TGTGCCAGCAGCCCCCGGGACAGGAGCCACGAGCAGTACTTC. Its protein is CASSPRDRSHEQYF.

DNA of the CDR3: TGTGCCAGCCCCCACTACAGCGGGACCTCCTACGAGCAGTACTTC. It translates to CASPHYSGTSYEQYF. The chain is built from TRBV6-1 and TRBJ2-7; the match to TRBD2 covers 7 bases. Per the germline V gene, CDR1 is MNHNS and CDR2 is SASEGT. J gave up 0 bases and V 8 bases, and 10 bases lay outside the gene matches. There are 15 residues in the CDR3.

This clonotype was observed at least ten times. DNA of the CDR3: TGTGCCAGCAGCTCCCTTTCGAGCATGGATACGCAGTATTTT. Amino acids: CASSSLSSMDTQYF. V usage is TRBV11-2 and J usage is TRBJ2-3, with D unresolved. V was clipped by 4 bases and J by 6 bases, with 14 bases between them. CDR1 is SGHAT and CDR2 is FQNNGV in the germline V gene. The CDR3 totals 14 residues.

The CDR3 loop is CASSYSAGLGFSPLHF. As DNA, the CDR3 is TGTGCCAGCAGTTACTCGGCCGGCCTCGGTTTTTCACCCCTCCACTTT. This chain links TRBV6-2 or TRBV6-3 with TRBJ1-6; D is ambiguous. V lost 0 bases and J lost 9, with 15 bases in between. The germline V gene encodes CDR1 MNHEY and CDR2 SVGEGT. This CDR3 spans 16 amino acids.

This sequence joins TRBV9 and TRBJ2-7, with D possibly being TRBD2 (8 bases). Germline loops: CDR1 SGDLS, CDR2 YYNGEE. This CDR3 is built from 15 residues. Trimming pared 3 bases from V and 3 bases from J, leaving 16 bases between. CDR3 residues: CASSAGGDSIYEQYF. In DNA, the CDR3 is TGTGCCAGCAGCGCGGGAGGGGACAGTATCTACGAGCAGTACTTC.

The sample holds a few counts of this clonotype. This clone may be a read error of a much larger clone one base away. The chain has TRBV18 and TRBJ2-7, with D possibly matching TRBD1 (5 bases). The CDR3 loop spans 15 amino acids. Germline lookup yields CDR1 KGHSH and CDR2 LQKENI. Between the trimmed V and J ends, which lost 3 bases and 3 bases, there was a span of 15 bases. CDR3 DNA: TGTGCCAGCTCACCGACAGTCCAGGCCCTCTACGAGCAGTACTTC. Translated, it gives CASSPTVQALYEQYF.

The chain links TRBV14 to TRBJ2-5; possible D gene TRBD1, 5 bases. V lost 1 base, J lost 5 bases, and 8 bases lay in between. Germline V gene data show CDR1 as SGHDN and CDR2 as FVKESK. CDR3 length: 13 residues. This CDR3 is CASSQAGSETQYF. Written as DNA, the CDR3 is TGTGCCAGCAGCCAAGCAGGGTCGGAGACCCAGTACTTC.

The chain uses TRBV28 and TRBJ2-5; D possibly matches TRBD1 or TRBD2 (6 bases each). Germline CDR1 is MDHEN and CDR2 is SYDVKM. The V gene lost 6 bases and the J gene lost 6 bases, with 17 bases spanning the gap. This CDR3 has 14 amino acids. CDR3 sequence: CASSQAGQGQTQYF. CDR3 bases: TGTGCCAGCAGCCAAGCGGGTCAGGGGCAGACCCAGTACTTC.

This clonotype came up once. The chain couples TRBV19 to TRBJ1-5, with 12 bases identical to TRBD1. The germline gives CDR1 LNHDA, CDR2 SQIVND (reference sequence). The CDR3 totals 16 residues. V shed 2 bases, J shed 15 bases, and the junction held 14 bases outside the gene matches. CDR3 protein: CASSIYGTGGNQLRHF. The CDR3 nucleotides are TGTGCCAGTAGTATATATGGGACAGGGGGCAATCAGCTCCGGCATTTT.

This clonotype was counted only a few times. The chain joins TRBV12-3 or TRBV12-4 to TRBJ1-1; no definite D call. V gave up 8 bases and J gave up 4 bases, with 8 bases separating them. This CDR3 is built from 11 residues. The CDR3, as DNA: TGTGCCAGCGGGGTCTCCACTGAAGCTTTCTTT. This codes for CASGVSTEAFF.

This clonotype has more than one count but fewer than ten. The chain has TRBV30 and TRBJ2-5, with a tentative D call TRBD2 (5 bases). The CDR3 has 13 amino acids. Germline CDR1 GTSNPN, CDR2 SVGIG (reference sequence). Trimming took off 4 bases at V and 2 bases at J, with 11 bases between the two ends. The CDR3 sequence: CAWTYGEQETQYF. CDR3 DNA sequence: TGTGCCTGGACCTACGGGGAACAAGAGACCCAGTACTTC.

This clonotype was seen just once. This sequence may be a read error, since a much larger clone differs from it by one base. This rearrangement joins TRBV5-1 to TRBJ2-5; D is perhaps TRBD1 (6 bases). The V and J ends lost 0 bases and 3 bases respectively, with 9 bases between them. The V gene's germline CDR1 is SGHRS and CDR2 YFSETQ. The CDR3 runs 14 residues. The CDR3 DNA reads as TGCGCCAGCAGCTTGGGCCACAGGGAAGAGACCCAGTACTTC. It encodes CASSLGHREETQYF.

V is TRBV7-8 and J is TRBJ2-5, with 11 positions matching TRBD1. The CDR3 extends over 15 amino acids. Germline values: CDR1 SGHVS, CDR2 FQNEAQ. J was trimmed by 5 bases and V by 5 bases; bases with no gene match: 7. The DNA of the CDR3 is TGTGCCAGCAGCACCGGGACAGGGGGGAGGGAGACCCAGTACTTC. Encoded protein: CASSTGTGGRETQYF. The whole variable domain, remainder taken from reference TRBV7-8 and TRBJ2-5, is GAGVSQSPRYKVAKRGQDVALRCDPISGHVSLFWYQQALGQGPEFLTYFQNEAQLDKSGLPSDRFFAERPEGSVSTLKIQRTQQEDSAVYLCASSTGTGGRETQYFGPGTRLLVL.

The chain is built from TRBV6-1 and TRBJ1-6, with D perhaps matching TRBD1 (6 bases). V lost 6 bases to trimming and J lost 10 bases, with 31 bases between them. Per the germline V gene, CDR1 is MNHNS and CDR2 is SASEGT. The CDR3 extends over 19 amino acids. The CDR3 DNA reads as TGTGCCAGCAGCGCGGCCGGCGCCTTCCCTGAACGGGGGGGCTCACCCCTCCACTTT. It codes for CASSAAGAFPERGGSPLHF.

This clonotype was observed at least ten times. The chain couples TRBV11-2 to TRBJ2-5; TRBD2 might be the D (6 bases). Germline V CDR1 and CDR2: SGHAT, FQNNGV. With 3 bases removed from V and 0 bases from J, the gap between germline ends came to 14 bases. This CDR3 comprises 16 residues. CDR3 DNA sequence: TGTGCCAGCAGCTTTGCTGTTGGAGGGCACCAAGAGACCCAGTACTTC. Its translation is CASSFAVGGHQETQYF.

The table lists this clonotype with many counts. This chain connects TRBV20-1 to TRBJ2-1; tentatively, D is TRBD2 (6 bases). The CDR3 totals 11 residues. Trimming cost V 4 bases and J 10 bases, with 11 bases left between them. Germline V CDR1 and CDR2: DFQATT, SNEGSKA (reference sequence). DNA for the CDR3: TGCAGTGCTATACTAGCTTTCGAGCAGTTCTTC. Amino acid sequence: CSAILAFEQFF.

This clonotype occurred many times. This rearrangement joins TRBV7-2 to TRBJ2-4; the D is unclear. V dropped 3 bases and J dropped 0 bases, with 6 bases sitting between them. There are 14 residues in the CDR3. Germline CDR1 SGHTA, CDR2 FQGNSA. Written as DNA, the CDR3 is TGTGCCAGCAGCTTTGGCGGAGCCAAAAACATTCAGTACTTC. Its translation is CASSFGGAKNIQYF.

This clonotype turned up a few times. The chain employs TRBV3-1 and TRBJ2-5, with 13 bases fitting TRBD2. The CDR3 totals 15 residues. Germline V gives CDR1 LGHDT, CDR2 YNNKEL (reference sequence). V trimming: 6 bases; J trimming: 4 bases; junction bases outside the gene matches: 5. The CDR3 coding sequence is TGTGCCAGCAGACGACTAGCGGGAGGATCAGAGACCCAGTACTTC. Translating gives CASRRLAGGSETQYF.